The rows below give T cell receptor beta chains drawn from one sample of a study of cytomegalovirus exposure and HLA in healthy donors. Only in-frame clones appear in the TCRdb table, and some are missing; sequencing was by immunoSEQ multiplex PCR. This table holds about 170,000 clones, 85% found once. The sample taken for sequencing was PBMCs. The source of these receptors is a boy between 2 and 10 years old in good health and CMV-seronegative. Each CDR3 is given with its conserved first and last residue. Each record gives: clone size, J gene, D gene, V gene, CDR3 protein, CDR3 DNA. A D gene is named only where the DNA matches it firmly. The size field is filled for only some rows; it gives once, few, many or a size class.

abundance: once
j_gene: TRBJ2-1
d_gene: TRBD2
v_gene: TRBV6-1
CDR3aa: CASRDLAGRYNEQFF
CDR3nt: TGTGCCAGCAGGGATCTAGCGGGGAGGTACAATGAGCAGTTCTTC

abundance: .
j_gene: TRBJ1-5
d_gene: TRBD1
v_gene: TRBV5-1
CDR3aa: CASSYTTGDNQPQHF
CDR3nt: TGCGCCAGCAGCTACACGACAGGGGACAATCAGCCCCAGCATTTT

abundance: .
j_gene: TRBJ2-1
d_gene: TRBD1
v_gene: TRBV7-7
CDR3aa: CASSPTNTGGSEFF
CDR3nt: TGTGCTAGCAGCCCGACCAATACAGGGGGCTCCGAGTTCTTC

abundance: .
j_gene: TRBJ1-3
d_gene: .
v_gene: TRBV6-1
CDR3aa: CASSEAGGIGNTIYF
CDR3nt: TGTGCCAGCAGTGAAGCGGGGGGGATTGGAAACACCATATATTTT

abundance: .
j_gene: TRBJ1-2
d_gene: TRBD1
v_gene: TRBV6-1
CDR3aa: CASSLDRAGYGYTF
CDR3nt: TGTGCCAGCAGTCTGGACAGGGCTGGCTATGGCTACACCTTC

abundance: .
j_gene: TRBJ1-3
d_gene: TRBD1
v_gene: TRBV28
CDR3aa: CACTLTGSSGNTIYF
CDR3nt: TGTGCCTGCACCCTGACAGGGAGCTCTGGAAACACCATATATTTT

abundance: .
j_gene: TRBJ2-1
d_gene: TRBD1
v_gene: TRBV28
CDR3aa: CASSRTGGAYNEQFF
CDR3nt: TGTGCCAGCAGTCGGACAGGGGGAGCCTACAATGAGCAGTTCTTC

abundance: .
j_gene: TRBJ2-1
d_gene: TRBD1
v_gene: TRBV5-1
CDR3aa: CASSRDPGTGATEQFF
CDR3nt: TGCGCCAGCAGTAGAGATCCCGGGACAGGGGCGACCGAGCAGTTCTTC

abundance: .
j_gene: TRBJ2-7
d_gene: .
v_gene: TRBV19
CDR3aa: CASSIEAGVTYEQYF
CDR3nt: TGTGCCAGTAGTATCGAAGCAGGGGTTACCTACGAGCAGTACTTC

abundance: .
j_gene: TRBJ2-3
d_gene: .
v_gene: TRBV5-1
CDR3aa: CASGPGKQANSDTQYF
CDR3nt: TGCGCCAGCGGCCCGGGGAAGCAGGCCAACTCAGATACGCAGTATTTT

abundance: .
j_gene: TRBJ1-1
d_gene: .
v_gene: TRBV7-6
CDR3aa: CASSTGGVHTEAFF
CDR3nt: TGTGCCAGCAGCACTGGGGGGGTTCACACTGAAGCTTTCTTT

abundance: once
j_gene: TRBJ1-2
d_gene: .
v_gene: TRBV14
CDR3aa: CASSHYRAPGWYGYTF
CDR3nt: TGTGCCAGCAGCCATTACAGGGCTCCCGGTTGGTATGGCTACACCTTC

abundance: .
j_gene: TRBJ2-3
d_gene: TRBD1
v_gene: TRBV6-6
CDR3aa: CASIGTGADTQYF
CDR3nt: TGTGCCAGCATTGGGACAGGGGCAGATACGCAGTATTTT

abundance: .
j_gene: TRBJ2-5
d_gene: TRBD2
v_gene: TRBV2
CDR3aa: CASRRTSGAQETQYF
CDR3nt: TGTGCCAGCAGACGGACTAGCGGGGCCCAAGAGACCCAGTACTTC

abundance: .
j_gene: TRBJ2-1
d_gene: TRBD2
v_gene: TRBV7-9
CDR3aa: CSSSPLAGGPEGRNEQFF
CDR3nt: TGTTCCAGCAGCCCTCTAGCGGGAGGGCCGGAAGGGAGGAATGAGCAGTTCTTC

abundance: .
j_gene: TRBJ1-1
d_gene: TRBD1
v_gene: TRBV7-9
CDR3aa: CASSARDSNTEAFF
CDR3nt: TGTGCCAGCAGCGCCCGGGACAGCAACACTGAAGCTTTCTTT

abundance: .
j_gene: TRBJ2-2
d_gene: TRBD2
v_gene: TRBV29-1
CDR3aa: CSVGSRGDTGELFF
CDR3nt: TGCAGCGTTGGTTCGCGGGGGGACACCGGGGAGCTGTTTTTT

abundance: once
j_gene: TRBJ2-7
d_gene: TRBD2
v_gene: TRBV5-4
CDR3aa: CASSLVGGGLSF
CDR3nt: TGTGCCAGCAGCTTGGTCGGGGGGGGCCTCTCCTTC

abundance: .
j_gene: TRBJ1-1
d_gene: TRBD1
v_gene: TRBV30
CDR3aa: CAWSSATGATEAFF
CDR3nt: TGTGCCTGGAGCTCAGCTACAGGGGCCACTGAAGCTTTCTTT

abundance: .
j_gene: TRBJ2-1
d_gene: TRBD2
v_gene: TRBV7-9
CDR3aa: CASSLEVLAGIYNEQFF
CDR3nt: TGTGCCAGCAGCTTAGAGGTTCTAGCGGGTATATACAATGAGCAGTTCTTC

abundance: .
j_gene: TRBJ1-2
d_gene: TRBD1
v_gene: TRBV18
CDR3aa: CASSTPGTGNYGYTF
CDR3nt: TGTGCCAGCTCAACACCCGGGACAGGGAACTATGGCTACACCTTC

abundance: .
j_gene: TRBJ2-7
d_gene: TRBD2
v_gene: TRBV5-4
CDR3aa: CASSLASGSSYEQYF
CDR3nt: TGTGCCAGCAGCTTGGCTAGCGGGAGCTCCTACGAGCAGTACTTC

abundance: .
j_gene: TRBJ1-2
d_gene: TRBD1
v_gene: TRBV5-1
CDR3aa: CASSLAGGDGYTF
CDR3nt: TGCGCCAGCAGCTTGGCAGGGGGCGATGGCTACACCTTC

abundance: .
j_gene: TRBJ2-7
d_gene: .
v_gene: TRBV7-9
CDR3aa: CASSLRGTPYEQYF
CDR3nt: TGTGCCAGCAGCTTACGGGGGACCCCCTACGAGCAGTACTTC

abundance: .
j_gene: TRBJ2-1
d_gene: .
v_gene: TRBV6-1
CDR3aa: CASSEGGGAGNYNEQFF
CDR3nt: TGTGCCAGCAGTGAAGGGGGTGGGGCAGGCAATTACAATGAGCAGTTCTTC

abundance: few
j_gene: TRBJ2-7
d_gene: .
v_gene: TRBV23-1
CDR3aa: CASSQFRHLGPYEQYF
CDR3nt: TGCGCCAGCAGTCAATTCCGCCATTTGGGGCCGTACGAGCAGTACTTC

abundance: .
j_gene: TRBJ1-5
d_gene: .
v_gene: TRBV6-5
CDR3aa: CASSLRAGAGQPQHF
CDR3nt: TGTGCCAGCAGTTTAAGGGCAGGGGCGGGTCAGCCCCAGCATTTT

abundance: .
j_gene: TRBJ1-6
d_gene: TRBD1
v_gene: TRBV6-5
CDR3aa: CASLSSGQGNSPLHF
CDR3nt: TGTGCCAGCCTCTCCTCGGGACAGGGGAATTCACCCCTCCACTTT

abundance: once
j_gene: TRBJ1-1
d_gene: TRBD1
v_gene: TRBV5-1
CDR3aa: CASSRRDRKNTEAFF
CDR3nt: TGCGCCAGCAGCAGAAGGGACAGAAAGAACACTGAAGCTTTCTTT

abundance: .
j_gene: TRBJ2-1
d_gene: .
v_gene: TRBV5-1
CDR3aa: CASSRDGSSYNEQFF
CDR3nt: TGCGCCAGCAGCCGGGACGGGAGCTCCTACAATGAGCAGTTCTTC

abundance: .
j_gene: TRBJ1-1
d_gene: .
v_gene: TRBV5-4
CDR3aa: CASSSRGNTEAFF
CDR3nt: TGTGCCAGCAGCTCCCGGGGGAACACTGAAGCTTTCTTT

abundance: once
j_gene: TRBJ2-3
d_gene: .
v_gene: TRBV21-1
CDR3aa: CASSKEGADTQYF
CDR3nt: TGTGCCAGCAGCAAAGAAGGGGCAGATACGCAGTATTTT

abundance: .
j_gene: TRBJ2-7
d_gene: .
v_gene: TRBV6-6
CDR3aa: CASTTGWSHTYEQYF
CDR3nt: TGTGCCAGCACCACCGGGTGGAGTCATACCTACGAGCAGTACTTC

abundance: .
j_gene: TRBJ2-1
d_gene: TRBD2
v_gene: TRBV2
CDR3aa: CASGSLAGNEQFF
CDR3nt: TGTGCCAGCGGATCCTTAGCGGGGAATGAGCAGTTCTTC

abundance: .
j_gene: TRBJ1-4
d_gene: .
v_gene: TRBV28
CDR3aa: CASNTGIWGNEKLFF
CDR3nt: TGTGCCAGCAATACAGGCATTTGGGGTAATGAAAAACTGTTTTTT

abundance: .
j_gene: TRBJ2-5
d_gene: .
v_gene: TRBV11-2
CDR3aa: CASSTRLRGGSQETQYF
CDR3nt: TGTGCCAGCAGCACCCGGCTACGAGGTGGTTCCCAAGAGACCCAGTACTTC

abundance: .
j_gene: TRBJ1-1
d_gene: .
v_gene: TRBV5-1
CDR3aa: CASSLVVRQPNTEAFF
CDR3nt: TGCGCCAGCAGCTTGGTGGTGAGACAACCGAACACTGAAGCTTTCTTT

abundance: .
j_gene: TRBJ2-3
d_gene: .
v_gene: TRBV5-1
CDR3aa: CASSSVAASTDTQYF
CDR3nt: TGCGCCAGCAGCTCGGTAGCAGCTAGCACAGATACGCAGTATTTT

abundance: .
j_gene: TRBJ2-3
d_gene: .
v_gene: TRBV5-1
CDR3aa: CASSLSDALSGPQYF
CDR3nt: TGCGCCAGCAGCTTGTCCGACGCACTCTCAGGTCCGCAGTATTTT

abundance: .
j_gene: TRBJ2-7
d_gene: .
v_gene: TRBV28
CDR3aa: CASSRDPYEQYF
CDR3nt: TGTGCCAGCAGCCGGGATCCCTACGAGCAGTACTTC

abundance: .
j_gene: TRBJ1-4
d_gene: TRBD1
v_gene: TRBV7-9
CDR3aa: CASSSGQGENEKLFF
CDR3nt: TGTGCCAGCAGCTCGGGACAGGGTGAGAATGAAAAACTGTTTTTT

abundance: .
j_gene: TRBJ2-2
d_gene: .
v_gene: TRBV7-9
CDR3aa: CASTEAGLNTGELFF
CDR3nt: TGTGCCAGCACTGAAGCGGGTCTGAACACCGGGGAGCTGTTTTTT

abundance: .
j_gene: TRBJ2-7
d_gene: .
v_gene: TRBV20-1
CDR3aa: CSARSGYGQYF
CDR3nt: TGCAGTGCTAGGTCCGGGTATGGGCAGTACTTC

abundance: .
j_gene: TRBJ1-1
d_gene: TRBD1
v_gene: TRBV5-1
CDR3aa: CASSIPTGLNTEAFF
CDR3nt: TGCGCCAGCAGCATACCGACAGGGCTGAACACTGAAGCTTTCTTT

abundance: few
j_gene: TRBJ1-1
d_gene: .
v_gene: TRBV5-1
CDR3aa: CASSLEGPGTEAFF
CDR3nt: TGCGCCAGCAGCTTGGAGGGGCCAGGCACTGAAGCTTTCTTT

abundance: .
j_gene: TRBJ2-1
d_gene: .
v_gene: TRBV10-3
CDR3aa: CAISENPQGRYNEQFF
CDR3nt: TGTGCCATCAGTGAGAATCCCCAGGGGCGTTACAATGAGCAGTTCTTC

abundance: .
j_gene: TRBJ2-5
d_gene: TRBD1
v_gene: TRBV6-5
CDR3aa: CASSYRDSQETQYF
CDR3nt: TGTGCCAGCAGTTATCGGGACAGCCAAGAGACCCAGTACTTC

abundance: .
j_gene: TRBJ2-2
d_gene: .
v_gene: TRBV10-2
CDR3aa: CASRPGNTGELFF
CDR3nt: TGCGCCAGCAGGCCCGGGAACACCGGGGAGCTGTTTTTT

abundance: .
j_gene: TRBJ2-3
d_gene: .
v_gene: TRBV27
CDR3aa: CASSHTDTQYF
CDR3nt: TGTGCCAGCAGCCACACAGATACGCAGTATTTT

abundance: once
j_gene: TRBJ1-2
d_gene: TRBD1
v_gene: TRBV6-1
CDR3aa: CASSDDRGRGLNYGYTF
CDR3nt: TGTGCCAGCAGTGATGACAGGGGGCGCGGGCTAAACTATGGCTACACCTTC

abundance: .
j_gene: TRBJ2-1
d_gene: TRBD2
v_gene: TRBV28
CDR3aa: CASTRRTSGGKYNEQFF
CDR3nt: TGTGCCAGCACCCGTCGAACGAGCGGGGGGAAATACAATGAGCAGTTCTTC

abundance: .
j_gene: TRBJ2-1
d_gene: TRBD2
v_gene: TRBV4-1
CDR3aa: CASSQEVASGREKYNEQFF
CDR3nt: TGCGCCAGCAGCCAAGAAGTCGCTAGCGGGAGAGAAAAATACAATGAGCAGTTCTTC

abundance: .
j_gene: TRBJ2-5
d_gene: .
v_gene: TRBV4-2
CDR3aa: CASSQPAGSQETQYF
CDR3nt: TGTGCCAGCAGCCAACCTGCCGGGAGTCAAGAGACCCAGTACTTC

abundance: once
j_gene: TRBJ1-2
d_gene: TRBD1
v_gene: TRBV6-1
CDR3aa: CASSERQGLTF
CDR3nt: TGTGCCAGCAGTGAACGACAGGGGCTTACCTTC

abundance: .
j_gene: TRBJ2-5
d_gene: TRBD2
v_gene: TRBV11-2
CDR3aa: CASSLELAGVGETQYF
CDR3nt: TGTGCCAGCAGCTTAGAACTAGCGGGAGTCGGGGAGACCCAGTACTTC

abundance: .
j_gene: TRBJ1-4
d_gene: .
v_gene: TRBV5-1
CDR3aa: CASSLLGRDNEKLFF
CDR3nt: TGCGCCAGCAGCTTGTTGGGCAGGGATAATGAAAAACTGTTTTTT

abundance: .
j_gene: TRBJ1-2
d_gene: .
v_gene: TRBV28
CDR3aa: CASSWGQGGRGYTF
CDR3nt: TGTGCCAGCAGCTGGGGGCAGGGAGGGAGGGGCTACACCTTC

abundance: .
j_gene: TRBJ2-1
d_gene: .
v_gene: TRBV5-6
CDR3aa: CASSPGDNEQFF
CDR3nt: TGTGCCAGCAGCCCCGGAGACAATGAGCAGTTCTTC